The T cell receptor (beta chain) under discussion was sequenced for a study of blood T cell repertoires in COVID-19. Study-wide context: There were acute and convalescent COVID-19 samples, and they came from the United States, Italy and Spain.

The trim removed 3 bases at V and 6 bases at J, leaving 10 bases unmatched. Germline CDR1 GTSNPN, CDR2 SVGIG (reference sequence). The CDR3 extends over 15 amino acids. Study members were between roughly 18 and 100 years old and lived in over 20 US regions. Assay: immunoSEQ multiplex PCR; the TCRdb copy retains only in-frame clones and omits some. The repertoire has more than 350,000 clones, about 83% of them found once; the top ten carry approximately 9.3%. The sequence was obtained from a woman in her 50s who had recovered from COVID-19. Sequenced material: PBMCs or T cells enriched from blood (not recorded which). V and J are TRBV30 and TRBJ2-2; 7 nucleotides match TRBD2. The CDR3 nucleotides read TGTGCCTGGAGCCCGGGACTATTTTCACCCGGGGAGCTGTTTTTT. Protein: CAWSPGLFSPGELFF. Based on the CDR3 plus reference TRBV30 and TRBJ2-2, the full variable domain is SQTIHQWPATLVQPVGSPLSLECTVEGTSNPNLYWYRQAAGRGLQLLFYSVGIGQISSEVPQNLSASRPQDRQFILSSKKLLLSDSGFYLCAWSPGLFSPGELFFGEGSRLTVL.